The present T cell receptor beta chain was sequenced within a study of blood T cell repertoires in COVID-19. Across the study: Researchers got acute and convalescent COVID-19 samples from the United States, Italy and Spain. PBMCs, B-cell-depleted T cells, or T cells provided the cDNA or gDNA that made up the material.

Cohorts were assigned according to the clinical history that participants reported. As handled by the study authors: Estimation of nucleated cell counts was performed using reference gene primer amplification. Sequenced by immunoSEQ multiplex PCR; TCRdb stores in-frame clones only, minus some. V and J calls and clone size are as listed in that table; D and trimming were resolved from the DNA. The sample records roughly 200,000 clones, approximately 85% being singletons. CDR1 is SGDLS, CDR2 YYNGEE, per germline. V lost 4 bases to trimming and J lost 6 bases; unmatched junction nucleotides: 9. The CDR3 loop spans 15 amino acids.

The chain joins TRBV9 to TRBJ2-2; 7 bases align to TRBD1. Material for sequencing was PBMCs or T cells enriched from blood (not recorded which). The sequence was collected from a man aged 40-49 years who had recovered from COVID-19. CDR3 residues: CASSPSDRYPGELFF. In nucleotides, the CDR3 is TGTGCCAGCAGCCCCTCGGACAGGTACCCCGGGGAGCTGTTTTTT.